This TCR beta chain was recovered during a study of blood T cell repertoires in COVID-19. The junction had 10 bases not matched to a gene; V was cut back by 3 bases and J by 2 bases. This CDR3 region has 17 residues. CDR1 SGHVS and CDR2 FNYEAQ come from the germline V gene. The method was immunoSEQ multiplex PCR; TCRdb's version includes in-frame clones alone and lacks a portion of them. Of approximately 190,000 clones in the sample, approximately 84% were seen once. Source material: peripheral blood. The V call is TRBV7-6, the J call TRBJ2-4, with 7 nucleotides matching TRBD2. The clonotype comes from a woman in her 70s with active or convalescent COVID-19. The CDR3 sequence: CASSLDLAEATKNIQYF. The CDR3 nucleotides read TGTGCCAGCAGCTTGGATCTAGCGGAGGCGACCAAAAACATTCAGTACTTC.